This record looks at one T cell receptor (beta chain) sequence and its context. V was clipped by 8 bases and J by 4 bases, with 24 bases between them. CDR1 and CDR2 (germline): SGHNT, YYREEE (reference sequence). The CDR3 spans 16 residues. The record originates from a study of blood T cell repertoires in COVID-19. At the level of the study: From T cells, B-cell-depleted T cells, or PBMCs came the material, which was cDNA or gDNA.

Original methodology: Nucleated cell number was recorded as an estimate derived from reference gene primer amplification. TCRdb's table, derived via immunoSEQ multiplex PCR, lists solely in-frame clones and lacks some. V, J and clone size derive from that table, while D and trimming were established from the DNA sequence. The sample lists 150,000 to 200,000 clones; approximately 88% were seen once. In terms of age and location, participants ranged from roughly 18 to 90 years and lived in about 25 US areas. Participant-given clinical history determined each cohort assignment. The chain links TRBV5-4 to TRBJ1-1; D gene unclear. The sample comprised PBMCs or T cells enriched from blood (not recorded which). The origin of this receptor is an older woman who had recovered from COVID-19. Here the CDR3 DNA reads TGTGCCAGTTCACTATGGCAGGCCGGAGGTGGCACTGAAGCTTTCTTT. Translation: CASSLWQAGGGTEAFF.